This T cell receptor beta chain comes out of a study of blood T cell repertoires in COVID-19. Overall study context: COVID-19 samples, acute and convalescent, were from the United States, Italy and Spain.

Original processing notes: For nucleated cells, counts were estimated from reference gene primer amplification. The assay was immunoSEQ multiplex PCR, and TCRdb's table has in-frame clones only and misses some. For V, J and clone size, that table is used; D and trimming come from the DNA. The table has over 95,000 clones, roughly 89% seen once. This CDR3 is 15 amino acids long. CDR1 is SGHRS and CDR2 is YFSETQ in the germline V gene. J gave up 5 bases and V 0 bases, and 5 bases lay outside the gene matches. The sample was peripheral blood. This receptor was taken from a man in his 70s with active or convalescent COVID-19. V usage is TRBV5-1 and J usage is TRBJ2-5, with 9 bases fitting TRBD1. The chain's CDR3 is CASSLEQGAWETQYF. The CDR3 DNA reads TGCGCCAGCAGCTTGGAACAGGGGGCTTGGGAGACCCAGTACTTC.